This T cell receptor (beta chain) appears in the sequencing data of a study of control samples from healthy donors and cancer patients. Trimming took 5 bases from V and 5 from J; bases not matched to a gene: 17. The germline V gene has CDR1 GTSNPN and CDR2 SVGIG (reference sequence). CDR3 length: 17 amino acids. Some clones are missing from TCRdb's copy, which holds only in-frame ones; the method was immunoSEQ multiplex PCR. This sample has 80,000 to 100,000 clones, with 80% to 95% found just once. The clonotype comes from a human donor in good health. The donor label of this sample is uncertain. The chain links TRBV30 to TRBJ1-2, with 10 bases lining up with TRBD1. Sequenced sample: blood. The CDR3 sequence: CAWLTRDRGTEGYGYTF. CDR3 nucleotides: TGTGCCTGGCTGACACGGGACAGGGGCACTGAAGGGTATGGCTACACCTTC.